Reported below is one T cell receptor beta chain. The antigen is not known. These data come from a study of cytomegalovirus exposure and HLA in healthy donors. Germline CDR1 SGHAT, CDR2 FQNNGV. The CDR3 runs to 15 residues. Between the trimmed V and J ends, which lost 3 bases and 6 bases, there was a span of 17 bases. Study outcomes and limitations: A reported reduction in N-insertions relative to the roughly 700-donor mean was seen in an Asian-associated ancestry cluster in a later analysis.

The PCR had 60 Vbeta and 13 Jbeta primers. Generated by immunoSEQ multiplex PCR, the TCRdb table keeps only in-frame clones and is missing some. The sample lists 80,000 to 100,000 clones, about 69% seen once, with about a sixth in the top ten. The rearrangement uses TRBV11-2 and TRBJ1-1, with D possibly matching TRBD1 (6 bases). Sequencing input: PBMCs. The source of this sequence is a woman under 30 in good health and CMV-seropositive. The CDR3 region has the DNA TGTGCCAGCAGCTTGGGGCACAGGGTTTGGGCTGAAGCTTTCTTT. Amino acid sequence: CASSLGHRVWAEAFF. Complete variable domain (other parts from reference TRBV11-2 and TRBJ1-1): EAGVAQSPRYKIIEKRQSVAFWCNPISGHATLYWYQQILGQGPKLLIQFQNNGVVDDSQLPKDRFSAERLKGVDSTLKIQPAKLEDSAVYLCASSLGHRVWAEAFFGQGTRLTVV.